Sequencing of this TCR beta chain was carried out in a study of blood T cells in healthy people across ages. Overall study findings and caveats: TCR beta diversity, measured per million T cells, fell in a roughly linear way with age. The study found TCR beta diversity correlated strongly with naive T cell percentage.

For the second PCR, which ran for about 6 to 11 cycles, a sample-barcoded 5' primer and a J-beta primer mix were used. Every cDNA molecule carried a tag from a template-switch adaptor bearing 12 random nucleotides. TCRdb reprocessed the 5' RACE reads via MiXCR and lists one record per CDR3 protein. Of about 1.1 million distinct CDR3 sequences in the sample, 35% to 40% were seen once. Each sample had at least 6 million PBMCs isolated. Germline V gene data show CDR1 as MNHEY and CDR2 as SMNVEV (reference sequence). V lost 3 bases and J 3 bases, leaving 14 bases between the germline ends. This CDR3 region has 15 residues. Turning to this clonotype: Antigen specificity is unknown.

The material sequenced was blood. The V gene is TRBV27, the J gene TRBJ1-2, with a possible D match to TRBD1 (5 bases). This clonotype was obtained from a man in his late teens or twenties in good health. The DNA for the CDR3 is TGTGCCAGCAGTTTGTCAGGGCGAGGGGACTATGGCTACACCTTC. Translation: CASSLSGRGDYGYTF.